The 32 T cell receptor beta chains presented below share a single source sample, sequenced in a study of T cell changes during pregnancy in multiple sclerosis. The method was immunoSEQ multiplex PCR; TCRdb's version includes in-frame clones alone and lacks a portion of them. Among about 59,000 clones listed, around 87% were seen once. Sequenced: peripheral blood from another person, used as feeder cells. These receptors were obtained from a human donor whose cells served as feeder cells for cultures in a pregnancy study.

The rearrangement links TRBV5-1 to TRBJ1-3; D gene unclear. The CDR3 has 13 amino acids. Germline CDR1 is SGHRS and CDR2 is YFSETQ. V was shortened by 1 base and J by 4 bases, with 6 bases between the two germline ends. CDR3 amino acids: CASSLTVGNTIYF. DNA for the CDR3: TGCGCCAGCAGCTTGACAGTGGGAAACACCATATATTTT.

This chain connects TRBV5-6 to TRBJ1-5; D is possibly TRBD1 (5 bases). This CDR3 is built from 14 residues. V was cut by 9 bases and J by 2 bases, with 15 bases left in between. Germline values: CDR1 SGHDT, CDR2 YYEEEE. CDR3 loop: CATSRGVGNQPQHF. CDR3 bases: TGTGCCACCTCTCGGGGGGTCGGCAATCAGCCCCAGCATTTT.

This chain joins TRBV6-1 and TRBJ1-2, with a tentative D call TRBD1 (6 bases). Trimming took off 4 bases at V and 2 bases at J, with 17 bases between the two ends. In germline, CDR1 is MNHNS, CDR2 SASEGT. The length of the CDR3 is 16 residues. The CDR3 loop is CASSVGHNIRNYGYTF. The DNA of the CDR3 is TGTGCCAGCAGTGTGGGACACAACATTCGAAACTATGGCTACACCTTC.

The DNA for the CDR3 is TGTGCCAGCACCCTAAGAGGGGTAGCCAAAAACATTCAGTACTTC. As protein: CASTLRGVAKNIQYF. The chain employs TRBV5-8 and TRBJ2-4; D possibly matches TRBD1 or TRBD2 (5 bases each). The CDR3 is 15 residues long. The V end lost 6 bases, the J end lost 0 bases, and 13 bases lay between the germline ends. Germline CDR1 SGHTS, CDR2 YDEGEE.

The chain joins TRBV5-1 to TRBJ2-5; D possibly uses TRBD1 or TRBD2 (6 bases each). This CDR3 region has 14 residues. The germline CDR1 and CDR2 sequences are SGHRS and YFSETQ. V was cut by 3 bases and J by 7 bases, with 16 bases left in between. CDR3 protein: CASSSEGGPRTQYF. CDR3 nucleotide sequence: TGCGCCAGCAGCTCAGAGGGGGGCCCACGGACCCAGTACTTC.

The chain recombines TRBV29-1 with TRBJ2-1, with D possibly being TRBD2 (7 bases). CDR1 and CDR2 (germline): SQVTM, ANQGSEA. With 3 bases removed from V and 9 bases from J, the gap between germline ends came to 15 bases. The CDR3 runs to 13 residues. CDR3 protein: CSVDLEGGGEQFF. CDR3 sequence (DNA): TGCAGCGTTGATTTAGAGGGGGGGGGTGAGCAGTTCTTC.

The chain joins TRBV12-5 to TRBJ1-1, with a possible D match to TRBD1 (5 bases). This CDR3 is built from 17 residues. V shed 0 bases and J shed 3 bases, with 17 bases lying between them. Germline V gene lookup returns CDR1 LGHNT and CDR2 FRNRAP. CDR3 coding DNA: TGTGCTAGTGGTTTGGTACTGGCAGGGAAGTTGGACACTGAAGCTTTCTTT. Translated, it gives CASGLVLAGKLDTEAFF.

V gene TRBV7-3 combines with J gene TRBJ2-1, with TRBD2 matching over 9 bases. The CDR3 length is 15 residues. Trimming took 3 bases from V and 0 from J; bases not matched to a gene: 0. CDR1 and CDR2 from the germline V gene are SGHTA and FQGTGA. CDR3 sequence: CASSFSGSSYNEQFF. For the CDR3, the DNA is TGTGCCAGCAGCTTTAGCGGGAGCTCCTACAATGAGCAGTTCTTC.

V usage is TRBV21-1 and J usage is TRBJ1-5. TRBV21-1 is flagged as a pseudogene. CDR3 size: 17 residues. The CDR3 sequence: CASIKSLSFWRGQPQHF. CDR3 DNA sequence: TGTGCCAGCATCAAATCGTTGAGTTTTTGGAGGGGTCAGCCCCAGCATTTT.

This clone was observed a handful of times. The chain uses TRBV7-2 and TRBJ1-1, with unresolved D. The CDR3 loop spans 14 amino acids. Trimming removed 5 bases from V and 1 base from J, with 11 bases in between. The germline V gene encodes CDR1 SGHTA and CDR2 FQGNSA. CDR3 protein: CASSPWGGNTEAFF. For the CDR3, the DNA is TGTGCCAGCAGCCCCTGGGGAGGGAACACTGAAGCTTTCTTT. Full variable domain (rest looked up from reference TRBV7-2 and TRBJ1-1): GAGVSQSPSNKVTEKGKDVELRCDPISGHTALYWYRQSLGQGLEFLIYFQGNSAPDKSGLPSDRFSAERTGGSVSTLTIQRTQQEDSAVYLCASSPWGGNTEAFFGQGTRLTVV.

The V and J genes are TRBV7-2 and TRBJ1-5; no definite D call. Germline V gives CDR1 SGHTA, CDR2 FQGNSA. The ends were cut back, 1 base at V and 4 bases at J, with 17 bases in the middle. The length of the CDR3 is 17 residues. The CDR3 reads CASSLGEGLSPNQPQHF. The CDR3 nucleotides read TGTGCCAGCAGCTTAGGTGAAGGGCTCTCACCAAATCAGCCCCAGCATTTT.

J is TRBJ1-5 and V is TRBV9, with D possibly matching TRBD1 (6 bases). In germline, CDR1 is SGDLS, CDR2 YYNGEE. The CDR3 loop spans 14 amino acids. The V and J ends lost 3 bases and 6 bases respectively, with 13 bases between them. The CDR3 nucleotides are TGTGCCAGCAGCGAGGGGGGGGCCGGTCAGCCCCAGCATTTT. Its translation: CASSEGGAGQPQHF.

The chain is built from TRBV11-2 and TRBJ1-1, with D possibly TRBD1 on 5 matching bases. Germline V gene sequence: CDR1 SGHAT, CDR2 FQNNGV. Deletions cut 5 bases from V and 1 base from J, with 8 bases between. This CDR3 is 13 amino acids long. The DNA of the CDR3 is TGTGCCAGCAGCGCTGACAGGAACACTGAAGCTTTCTTT. Its protein is CASSADRNTEAFF. Using reference TRBV11-2 and TRBJ1-1 for the parts outside the CDR3, the full variable domain is EAGVAQSPRYKIIEKRQSVAFWCNPISGHATLYWYQQILGQGPKLLIQFQNNGVVDDSQLPKDRFSAERLKGVDSTLKIQPAKLEDSAVYLCASSADRNTEAFFGQGTRLTVV.

The genes are TRBV6-5 and TRBJ2-7; weak D call: TRBD2 (6 bases). The CDR3 loop spans 14 amino acids. The V gene's germline CDR1 is MNHEY and CDR2 SVGAGI. Between the trimmed V and J ends, which lost 6 bases and 7 bases, there was a span of 19 bases. CDR3 bases: TGTGCCAGCAGGTCCGCCGGGACGGCGGGGGAGCAGTACTTC. This gives the protein CASRSAGTAGEQYF.

The chain is built from TRBV14 and TRBJ2-7; D is perhaps TRBD1 (5 bases). The CDR3 is 15 amino acids. The V gene lost 0 bases and the J gene lost 1 base, with 10 bases spanning the gap. CDR1 is SGHDN, CDR2 FVKESK, per germline. CDR3 nucleotide sequence: TGTGCCAGCAGCCAAGATAACAGGCGGTCCTACGAGCAGTACTTC. Residues: CASSQDNRRSYEQYF.

The chain is built from TRBV10-3 and TRBJ1-4, with D hard to call. In germline, CDR1 is ENHRY, CDR2 SYGVKD. There are 15 residues in the CDR3. V was trimmed by 0 bases and J by 5 bases, leaving 10 bases between them. CDR3: CAISESGRGNEKLFF. The CDR3 nucleotides are TGTGCCATCAGTGAGTCGGGCCGAGGAAATGAAAAACTGTTTTTT.

About this clone: One end of the junction varies from germline; a read error may be responsible. The chain uses TRBV7-7 and TRBJ2-1, with TRBD1 matching 7 bases. The CDR3 spans 13 residues. CDR1 SSHAT and CDR2 FNYEAQ come from the germline V gene (reference sequence). Written as DNA, the CDR3 is TGTGCTAGCAGCTTCGACAGGGACAATGAGCAGTTCTTC. It specifies CASSFDRDNEQFF.

V is TRBV6-1 and J is TRBJ2-5, with 8 bases lining up with TRBD2. Trimming removed 5 bases from V and 0 bases from J; junction bases left unmatched: 5. The CDR3 extends over 15 amino acids. Germline CDR1 MNHNS, CDR2 SASEGT. The CDR3 here is CASSRSGLDQETQYF. Here the CDR3 DNA reads TGTGCCAGCAGTCGATCGGGACTAGACCAAGAGACCCAGTACTTC.

The J gene is TRBJ2-2, the V gene TRBV4-1; 14 nucleotides match TRBD2. The CDR3 sequence is 18 residues long. J was trimmed by 1 base and V by 4 bases; bases with no gene match: 5. Germline CDR1 and CDR2: MGHRA and YSYEKL. CDR3 sequence: CASSLGLAGVRNTGELFF. CDR3 coding DNA: TGCGCCAGCAGCCTGGGACTAGCGGGAGTAAGGAACACCGGGGAGCTGTTTTTT.

The chain couples TRBV6-6 to TRBJ1-1; D is unclear. Looked up from germline, CDR1 is MNHNY and CDR2 is SVGAGI (reference sequence). Trimming stripped 6 bases from V and 1 base from J, with 9 bases between. This CDR3 is built from 13 residues. In nucleotides, the CDR3 is TGTGCCAGCAGCTCGGGATCGAACACTGAAGCTTTCTTT. Protein product: CASSSGSNTEAFF.

V gene TRBV7-2 combines with J gene TRBJ1-5; D is uncertain. Trimming took 4 bases from V and 3 from J, leaving 4 bases between them. The V gene's germline CDR1 is SGHTA and CDR2 FQGNSA. The CDR3 sequence is 12 residues long. This CDR3 is CASSSYNQPQHF. The CDR3 nucleotides are TGTGCCAGCAGCTCTTACAATCAGCCCCAGCATTTT.

The chain couples TRBV10-3 to TRBJ1-1; a weak D match, TRBD1 (6 bases). The CDR3 extends over 12 amino acids. V was cut by 7 bases and J by 2 bases, with 8 bases left in between. Germline loops: CDR1 ENHRY, CDR2 SYGVKD. The CDR3 bases are TGTGCCATCAAACAGGGAAACACTGAAGCTTTCTTT. It encodes CAIKQGNTEAFF.

This clone was counted a single time. The V gene is TRBV7-3, the J gene TRBJ1-3; 12 positions match TRBD1. J gave up 4 bases and V 1 base, and 2 bases lay outside the gene matches. Per the germline V gene, CDR1 is SGHTA and CDR2 is FQGTGA. The CDR3 spans 16 residues. CDR3 region: CASSLMGQGAGNTIYF. CDR3 sequence (DNA): TGTGCCAGCAGCTTAATGGGACAGGGGGCGGGAAACACCATATATTTT.

This clone was found once. The CDR3 is CASSQYLLGSANTGELFF. The CDR3, as DNA: TGCGCCAGCAGCCAATACTTATTGGGCAGCGCGAACACCGGGGAGCTGTTTTTT. The chain uses TRBV4-3 and TRBJ2-2; no firm D call. CDR1 is LGHNA and CDR2 is YSLEER in the germline V gene. V lost 2 bases to trimming and J lost 0 bases, with 16 bases between them. The CDR3 extends over 18 amino acids.

The chain joins TRBV19 to TRBJ2-3; 8 bases line up with TRBD1. V lost 5 bases and J lost 2; bases outside the gene matches: 9. The germline V gene has CDR1 LNHDA and CDR2 SQIVND (reference sequence). The CDR3 consists of 16 residues. The CDR3, as DNA: TGTGCCAGTAGTCCAGGGGGCGGGAAAGCCACAGATACGCAGTATTTT. It is translated as CASSPGGGKATDTQYF.

This chain links TRBV7-2 with TRBJ1-2, with TRBD1 as a possible D gene (5 bases). CDR3 length equals 14 residues. From germline, CDR1 is SGHTA and CDR2 FQGNSA. V lost 4 bases, J lost 5 bases, and 14 bases lay in between. The chain's CDR3 is CASSSTFREYGYTF. CDR3 coding DNA: TGTGCCAGCAGCTCCACCTTCAGGGAGTATGGCTACACCTTC.

The gene calls are TRBV13 and TRBJ1-4; D not certain. CDR1 and CDR2 from the germline V gene are PRHDT and FYEKMQ (reference sequence). The ends were cut back, 0 bases at V and 8 bases at J, with 1 base in the middle. This CDR3 is built from 11 residues. The CDR3 region has the DNA TGTGCCAGCAGCTTAGGGGAAAAACTGTTTTTT. Translating gives CASSLGEKLFF.

This clone was seen only once. The chain couples TRBV5-6 to TRBJ1-2, with 10 bases fitting TRBD1. In germline, CDR1 is SGHDT, CDR2 YYEEEE. With 4 bases clipped from V and 7 bases from J, the junction kept 7 bases outside the gene matches. The CDR3 length is 14 residues. The chain's CDR3 is CASSRYDRGPGYTF. CDR3 bases: TGTGCCAGCAGCCGCTACGACAGGGGGCCTGGCTACACCTTC.

The chain recombines TRBV6-6 with TRBJ2-7; D might be TRBD2 (6 bases). The CDR3 extends over 13 amino acids. Germline V gene data show CDR1 as MNHNY and CDR2 as SVGAGI (reference sequence). Trimming cost V 7 bases and J 7 bases, with 17 bases left between them. CDR3 coding DNA: TGTGCCAGCACGAGAGGGCCGGAGGGGGAGCAGTACTTC. Its protein product is CASTRGPEGEQYF.

The genes are TRBV5-6 and TRBJ1-1; possible D gene TRBD1, 6 bases. This CDR3 spans 12 amino acids. V lost 6 bases and J 10 bases, leaving 16 bases between the germline ends. Germline CDR1 and CDR2: SGHDT and YYEEEE. CDR3 nucleotide sequence: TGTGCCAGCAACGGGTGGGGGACAAGAGCTTTCTTT. It translates to CASNGWGTRAFF. Full variable domain (outside the CDR3, taken from reference TRBV5-6 and TRBJ1-1): DAGVTQSPTHLIKTRGQQVTLRCSPKSGHDTVSWYQQALGQGPQFIFQYYEEEERQRGNFPDRFSGHQFPNYSSELNVNALLLGDSALYLCASNGWGTRAFFGQGTRLTVV.

This chain connects TRBV4-3 to TRBJ2-2; D assignment may be TRBD1 or TRBD2 (5 bases each). The V and J ends lost 1 base and 6 bases respectively, with 18 bases between them. The CDR3 consists of 17 residues. The germline V gene has CDR1 LGHNA and CDR2 YSLEER. CDR3 sequence reads: CASSQVRASGDAGELFF. CDR3 in DNA: TGCGCCAGCAGCCAAGTTCGGGCTAGTGGGGACGCCGGGGAGCTGTTTTTT.

The rearrangement uses TRBV7-9 and TRBJ2-5; D remains ambiguous. CDR1 SEHNR and CDR2 FQNEAQ come from the germline V gene (reference sequence). The CDR3 covers 16 residues. V lost 1 base and J 2 bases, leaving 14 bases between the germline ends. CDR3 sequence (DNA): TGTGCCAGCAGCTTAGTGGGTTGGCCAGAGCAAGAGACCCAGTACTTC. Protein sequence: CASSLVGWPEQETQYF.